The 17 T cell receptor beta chains given below trace back to one sample, sequenced in a study of blood T cell repertoires in COVID-19. Profiled with immunoSEQ multiplex PCR; TCRdb holds only in-frame clones, not every one. The sample comprises approximately 200,000 clones, less than 85% of which are singletons, and roughly 20% rests with the top ten. Sequenced material: PBMCs or T cells enriched from blood (not recorded which). The receptor source for this set is a man in his forties who had recovered from COVID-19.

This clone has at least ten counts. The chain uses TRBV5-1 and TRBJ1-3; tentative D call: TRBD1 (5 bases). Between the trimmed V and J ends, which lost 0 bases and 0 bases, there was a span of 10 bases. The length of the CDR3 is 16 residues. CDR1 SGHRS and CDR2 YFSETQ come from the germline V gene. The CDR3 region is CASSLAGLASGNTIYF. CDR3 sequence (DNA): TGCGCCAGCAGCTTGGCAGGGCTGGCCTCTGGAAACACCATATATTTT.

The chain recombines TRBV23-1 with TRBJ1-1; D not resolved. TRBV23-1 is an ORF, and what it does is uncertain. The CDR3 covers 13 residues. Trimming shortened V by 6 bases and J by 3 bases, and 11 bases separated the two germline ends. The CDR3 DNA follows: TGCGCCAGCAGCCCACTCTCTCACACTGAAGCTTTCTTT. Protein product: CASSPLSHTEAFF.

The chain employs TRBV28 and TRBJ1-6, with D perhaps TRBD1 (6 bases). The CDR3 totals 18 residues. V was clipped by 5 bases and J by 3 bases, with 20 bases between them. Germline loops: CDR1 MDHEN, CDR2 SYDVKM. The CDR3 DNA reads as TGTGCCAGCAGTGATTCCTGGACAGCGAACCTCTATAATTCACCCCTCCACTTT. Translation: CASSDSWTANLYNSPLHF.

This clone was seen once. CDR3 nucleotides: TGTGCCAGCAGTTACTCGATCGGAGGACCTTACGAGCAGTACTTC. Its translation: CASSYSIGGPYEQYF. The chain joins TRBV6-2 or TRBV6-3 to TRBJ2-7; TRBD2 is a possible D gene (5 bases). This CDR3 region has 15 residues. Germline lookup yields CDR1 MNHEY and CDR2 SVGEGT. Trimming removed 0 bases from V and 4 bases from J, with 13 bases in between.

The chain couples TRBV27 to TRBJ2-4; TRBD1 is a possible D gene (5 bases). The CDR3 is made up of 14 amino acids. The germline gives CDR1 MNHEY, CDR2 SMNVEV (reference sequence). V was pared by 9 bases and J by 0 bases, with 12 bases between. The CDR3 region is CARKSREAKNIQYF. CDR3 nucleotide sequence: TGTGCCAGGAAGAGCAGGGAAGCCAAAAACATTCAGTACTTC.

The CDR3, as DNA: TGTGCCAGCAGGCCCCCTGCAGGGGACAATGGCTACACCTTC. This translates into CASRPPAGDNGYTF. The chain is built from TRBV28 and TRBJ1-2, with a possible D match to TRBD1 (6 bases). The CDR3 spans 14 residues. Germline loops: CDR1 MDHEN, CDR2 SYDVKM. The V end lost 6 bases, the J end lost 6 bases, and 17 bases lay between the germline ends.

The CDR3 reads CASSGRGGNSPLHF. In nucleotides, the CDR3 is TGTGCCAGCAGCGGGAGGGGGGGTAATTCACCCCTCCACTTT. This chain connects TRBV3-1 (or the pseudogene TRBV3-2) to TRBJ1-6, with a possible D match to TRBD1 (6 bases). V was trimmed by 5 bases and J by 6 bases, leaving 11 bases between them. CDR1 and CDR2 (germline): LGHDT, YNNKEL (reference sequence). CDR3 length: 14 amino acids.

The genes are TRBV7-6 and TRBJ2-1, with 12 bases identical to TRBD2. The V segment lost 4 bases and the J segment 4 bases; nucleotides outside the gene matches: 11. CDR3 size: 18 residues. Germline V lookup: CDR1 SGHVS, CDR2 FNYEAQ. CDR3 loop: CASSSDPTSGSTYNEQFF. For the CDR3, the DNA is TGTGCCAGCAGCTCCGACCCGACTAGCGGGAGTACGTACAATGAGCAGTTCTTC.

V and J are TRBV18 and TRBJ1-5, with 7 bases identical to TRBD1. The CDR3 totals 15 residues. The V segment lost 0 bases and the J segment 4 bases; nucleotides outside the gene matches: 3. Germline CDR1 KGHSH, CDR2 LQKENI. The CDR3, as DNA: TGTGCCAGCTCACCACCGGGACAGAGGAATCAGCCCCAGCATTTT. This encodes CASSPPGQRNQPQHF.

In its sample, this clone was seen a few times. This sequence joins TRBV4-2 and TRBJ2-7; D may be TRBD2 (6 bases). CDR1 LGHNA and CDR2 YNFKEQ come from the germline V gene. CDR3 length: 15 residues. The V end was cut by 0 bases, the J end by 3 bases, with 12 bases between. CDR3 region: CASSQDRTNGYEQYF. Written as DNA, the CDR3 is TGTGCCAGCAGCCAAGATCGGACTAACGGCTACGAGCAGTACTTC.

V and J are TRBV7-9 and TRBJ1-1; weak D call: TRBD1 (5 bases). V was trimmed by 1 base and J by 6 bases, leaving 12 bases between them. The CDR3 is made up of 14 amino acids. Germline CDR1 reads SEHNR; CDR2 reads FQNEAQ (reference sequence). CDR3: CASSLVTAQPEAFF. CDR3 nucleotide sequence: TGTGCCAGCAGCTTAGTGACAGCCCAACCTGAAGCTTTCTTT.

The rearrangement links TRBV28 to TRBJ2-2, with D perhaps TRBD1 (5 bases). With 2 bases removed from V and 7 bases from J, the gap between germline ends came to 14 bases. Germline assignment: CDR1 MDHEN and CDR2 SYDVKM. CDR3 size: 15 residues. The CDR3 loop is CASSLMQGRIGELFF. DNA of the CDR3: TGTGCCAGCAGTTTAATGCAGGGTAGGATCGGGGAGCTGTTTTTT.

This rearrangement joins TRBV29-1 to TRBJ2-1, with TRBD1 identical over 7 bases. Germline V gene sequence: CDR1 SQVTM, CDR2 ANQGSEA. The CDR3 runs to 12 residues. After removal of 7 bases from V and 6 bases from J, the junction contained 6 bases not matched to a gene. Here the CDR3 DNA reads TGCAGCGACACCGGGACAGTCAATGAGCAGTTCTTC. This encodes CSDTGTVNEQFF.

This chain links TRBV11-2 with TRBJ2-7, with TRBD2 matching over 7 bases. J was trimmed by 1 base and V by 4 bases; bases with no gene match: 7. The CDR3 loop spans 15 amino acids. CDR1 and CDR2 from the germline V gene are SGHAT and FQNNGV. The CDR3 nucleotides read TGTGCCAGCAGCTGGGCCACTAGCGCGTCCTACGAGCAGTACTTC. Translated, it gives CASSWATSASYEQYF.

The chain employs TRBV4-3 and TRBJ2-7, with 8 bases fitting TRBD2. The germline V gene has CDR1 LGHNA and CDR2 YSLEER. The CDR3 consists of 18 residues. V lost 0 bases, J lost 9 bases, and 19 bases stayed unmatched. In nucleotides, the CDR3 is TGCGCCAGCAGCCAAGACGGGGGGGCTAGCGGAGTGGGTACGAGGCAGTACTTC. It is translated as CASSQDGGASGVGTRQYF.

V and J are TRBV30 and TRBJ1-1; D call uncertain. V was pared by 3 bases and J by 3 bases, with 11 bases between. The V gene's germline CDR1 is GTSNPN and CDR2 SVGIG (reference sequence). This CDR3 is built from 13 residues. CDR3 region: CAWSARQDTEAFF. The DNA for the CDR3 is TGTGCCTGGAGCGCCCGTCAGGACACTGAAGCTTTCTTT.

The chain links TRBV4-2 to TRBJ1-5; TRBD1 might be the D (5 bases). Germline V gives CDR1 LGHNA, CDR2 YNFKEQ. V was cut by 0 bases and J by 6 bases, with 12 bases left in between. The CDR3 is made up of 15 amino acids. CDR3 DNA sequence: TGTGCCAGCAGCCAAGAAGGACACGGACGTCAGCCCCAGCATTTT. It translates to CASSQEGHGRQPQHF.